This TCR beta chain was identified during a study of shared clonotypes between healthy human individuals. Trimming shortened V by 4 bases and J by 7 bases, and 20 bases separated the two germline ends. CDR3 length equals 14 residues. The germline gives CDR1 GTSNPN, CDR2 SVGIG (reference sequence). Across several immunoSEQ plates, the genomic DNA of each subset was split evenly. Sequenced by immunoSEQ multiplex PCR; TCRdb stores in-frame clones only, minus some. The sample has approximately 2.1 million clones; about 92% are singletons. This TCR came from a young man in good health. Some clones in this sample may be carry-over from other donors' samples. The specimen sequenced was naive CD4+ T cells from PBMCs. As to subset: CD45RA+ positively selected. The V gene is TRBV30, the J gene TRBJ2-7; the D gene is possibly TRBD2 (5 bases). Here the CDR3 DNA reads TGTGCCTGGAACTCCGGACTGTCCCCTATTGAGCAGTACTTC. It specifies CAWNSGLSPIEQYF.